In this sample, the clone carrying this T cell receptor beta chain turned up many times. Unique molecular identifiers were incorporated during preparation of the TCRbeta library. One entry per CDR3 protein, called by TCRdb with MiXCR from the PCR reads. The table lists approximately 190,000 distinct CDR3 sequences, 6.3% of them singletons. The source of the sample is a study of T-cell reconstitution after alpha-beta-depleted transplantation in children. The length of the CDR3 is 17 residues. With V trimmed by 3 bases and J by 0 bases, 6 bases remained unmatched. This sequence was found in a girl under three years old with combined immunodeficiency, due to receive a stem cell transplant. The chain employs TRBV12-3 or TRBV12-4 and TRBJ2-4; TRBD2 matches 9 bases. The sequences come from PBMCs, collected before TCRalphabeta/CD19-depleted stem cell transplant. DNA for the CDR3: TGTGCCAGCAGTTTGTCTCTAGCGGGGCTAGCCAAAAACATTCAGTACTTC. Its protein product is CASSLSLAGLAKNIQYF.